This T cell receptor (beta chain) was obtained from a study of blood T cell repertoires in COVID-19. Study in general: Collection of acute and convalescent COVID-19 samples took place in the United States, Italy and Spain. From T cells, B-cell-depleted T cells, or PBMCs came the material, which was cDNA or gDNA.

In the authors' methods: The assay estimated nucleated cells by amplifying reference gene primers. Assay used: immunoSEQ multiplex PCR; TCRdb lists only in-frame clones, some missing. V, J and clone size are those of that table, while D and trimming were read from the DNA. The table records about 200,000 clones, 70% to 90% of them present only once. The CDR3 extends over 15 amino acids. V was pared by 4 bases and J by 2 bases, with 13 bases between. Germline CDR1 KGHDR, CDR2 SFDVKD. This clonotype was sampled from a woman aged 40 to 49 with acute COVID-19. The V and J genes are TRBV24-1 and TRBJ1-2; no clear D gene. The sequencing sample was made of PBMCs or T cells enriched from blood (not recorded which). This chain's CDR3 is CATSEGSSGNYGYTF. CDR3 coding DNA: TGTGCCACCAGTGAAGGGAGTTCTGGAAACTATGGCTACACCTTC.